This T cell receptor beta chain was captured by sequencing in a study of T cells in Graves' hyperthyroidism and ophthalmopathy. TCR beta CDR3 region amplification was performed from RNA transcripts. When the TCR CDR3 underwent first-round RT-PCR, the HTBI primer set was used. From the multiplex PCR reads, TCRdb called clonotypes with MiXCR, one entry per CDR3 protein. The repertoire has fewer than 700,000 distinct CDR3 sequences, about 17% of them found once; the top ten carry around 3.9%. From germline, CDR1 is GTSNPN and CDR2 SVGIG (reference sequence). V gave up 4 bases and J gave up 6 bases; unmatched junction bases: 8. The CDR3 runs to 15 residues. This clonotype showed up just a few times. Investigators excluded patients with uncontrolled infection, other autoimmune disease, pregnancy or lactation. The PBMCs were taken from around 9.1 ml of fresh peripheral blood.

Sequencing used blood. The chain combines TRBV30 with TRBJ2-1, with 11 nucleotides matching TRBD2. The source is a woman between 25 and 40 years old with Graves' hyperthyroidism. The CDR3 bases are TGTGCCTGGACTCCGGGACTAGCGGACCCCAATGAGCAGTTCTTC. This translates into CAWTPGLADPNEQFF.